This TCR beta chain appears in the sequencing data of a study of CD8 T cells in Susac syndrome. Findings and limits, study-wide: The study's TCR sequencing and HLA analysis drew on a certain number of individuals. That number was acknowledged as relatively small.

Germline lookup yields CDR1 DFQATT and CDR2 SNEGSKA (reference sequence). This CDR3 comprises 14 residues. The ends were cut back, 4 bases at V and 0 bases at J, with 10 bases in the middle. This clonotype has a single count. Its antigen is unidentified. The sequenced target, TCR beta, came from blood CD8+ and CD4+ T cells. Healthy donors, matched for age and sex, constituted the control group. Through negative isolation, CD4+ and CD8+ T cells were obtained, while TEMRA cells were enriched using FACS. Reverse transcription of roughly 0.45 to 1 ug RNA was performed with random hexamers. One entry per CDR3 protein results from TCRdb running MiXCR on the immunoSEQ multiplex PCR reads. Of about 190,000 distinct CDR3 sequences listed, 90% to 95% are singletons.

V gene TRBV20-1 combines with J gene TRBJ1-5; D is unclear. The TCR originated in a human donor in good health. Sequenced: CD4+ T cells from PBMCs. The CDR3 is CSAMPVDSNQPQHF. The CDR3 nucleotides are TGCAGTGCTATGCCGGTCGATAGCAATCAGCCCCAGCATTTT.